This T cell receptor beta chain stems from a study of cytomegalovirus exposure and HLA in healthy donors (TCRdb year 2017). For the wider study: In an earlier analysis of under 750 of the donors, less than 350 Gb of sequence data and some 100 million unique TCR beta sequences from 180 million or so T cells were reported. An early release covering around 630 HLA-typed donors comprised about 310 gigabases of sequencing data and approximately 80 million unique TCR sequences. Of the 300 to 450 genotyped donors, roughly 76% were placed in the genetic ancestry cluster associated with self-reported Caucasian donors. The study was designed to test whether signatures of past pathogen exposure could be identified by cataloging public T cell receptors. The T cell repertoires of 666 subjects were profiled by immunosequencing and related to cytomegalovirus serostatus. Besides the first cohort of around 700 subjects, a separate validation cohort made up of 90 to 150 different subjects was used. The study combined high-throughput TCR immunosequencing, statistical association of individual TCRs with disease status, and machine learning to predict cytomegalovirus infection status. A later analysis re-analyzed previously published TCR beta repertoires from 600 to 850 donors and added high-resolution HLA genotyping to study TCR occurrence patterns. Rather than drawing on any new phenotypic data, the later analysis identified candidate immune exposures from TCR beta sequences and the way those sequences occurred across donors. An earlier analysis of several hundred of the donors applied high-throughput TCR beta sequencing to assess whether each TCR beta V gene segment acted as functional or pseudogenic. Donor age, sex, ethnicity and CMV serostatus were compiled alongside the repertoire data. Genome-wide SNP genotypes for about 65% of the 666 donors were used in a later genetic analysis, which treated that subset as a discovery cohort. Every discovery cohort repertoire had been produced on one sequencing platform. HLA typing included class I and class II loci at four-digit resolution. Typing coverage differed by locus: A, B, C, DRB1 and DQB1 were typed in about 629-640 donors, DQA1 in approximately 520, DPA1 in around 580, and DPB1 in just under 490. Because of strong linkage in the cohort, four or five DR-DQ haplotypes were treated as single units for association and clustering. Among 398 genotyped donors of the cohort, an average of around 250,000 unique TCR beta nucleotide sequences was sequenced per donor, of which about 18% were non-productive. Study-wide findings and limitations: Linkage disequilibrium might explain the correlated functional status among segregating V segments, but an unknown experimental factor could not be excluded. Only TCR beta chains were sequenced in this cohort, and the absence of alpha or paired-chain data limited detectable features. Sequencing depth was assumed to be roughly uniform across donors in the presence/absence analyses, though that assumption may not hold. Most TCR sequences were observed very rarely across donors, whereas some public TCRs were present in many individuals. A cluster of highly shared sequence variants was judged likely to represent a technical artifact of the sequencing pipeline. In a later genetic analysis, fewer N-insertions in productive TCRs were reported among donors in an Asian-associated ancestry cluster than the roughly 640-donor mean. In a later analysis, HLA-associated TCR beta chains were found to be more clonally expanded and to have lower generation probabilities than equally common non-associated chains. Assigning TCR associations to individual alleles was difficult when HLA alleles, especially DR and DQ, strongly co-occurred. Some IMGT-functional V segments, including TRBV6-2 and TRBV6-3, could not be distinguished by the 87-base-pair reads and were therefore excluded. The classifier was reported to diagnose cytomegalovirus status with high specificity and sensitivity in both the original cohort and the validation cohort. An earlier analysis of 587 of the donors showed that most TCR beta V segments appeared in productive rearrangements either about 87% or about 30% of the time, which broadly matched IMGT annotations. A later analysis found that TCR association rates varied across HLA loci, with DRB1 alleles showing the most associated TCRs and HLA-C alleles the fewest. A further reported finding was that TCR beta sequences accurately predicted the HLA-A and HLA-B alleles for most subjects in the first cohort. Some 15 rarely observed V segments, including chromosome 9 orphons, were excluded from the earlier analysis of about 500 of the donors because counts were too low. The authors suggested that the approach could potentially be extended to other disease states and immunological phenotypes. The only immune exposure information available for the cohort was CMV serostatus. An association between a missense DCLRE1C variant and V-gene and J-gene trimming of TCR beta chains was found in a later genetic analysis and replicated in an independent cohort. The study gave a list of 150 to 200 TCR beta chains associated with cytomegalovirus. A later analysis associated 15,000 to 20,000 TCR beta sequences with specific HLA alleles at a false discovery rate of 0.05. In vitro tests confirmed that a few of the cytomegalovirus-associated TCR beta chains recognize cytomegalovirus antigens. Most CMV-associated TCR beta chains appeared to be HLA-restricted in a later analysis, and the HLA associations seemed to be driven largely by CMV exposure. Several of the top co-occurrence clusters appeared to be linked to parvovirus B19, influenza, CMV and Epstein-Barr virus, according to a later analysis. Because HLA typing was unavailable for some donors at each locus, only the typed subset was used in association tests.

Here V drops 1 base and J drops 3 bases, and the junction holds 2 bases not matched to any gene. The CDR3 holds 15 amino acids from the cysteine to the phenylalanine. Only CDR3 DNA is held: 45 bases, read in frame from base 1. Looking up the germline V gene yields CDR1 SGHTA and CDR2 FQGNSA. Libraries were prepared through the immunoSEQ multiplex PCR assay. A mixture of 60 forward primers for TCR Vbeta segments and 13 reverse primers for TCR Jbeta segments was used in the multiplex PCR. A multiplex PCR assay on genomic DNA amplified the CDR3 region of rearranged TCR beta genes. The amplified TCR beta libraries were sequenced on the Illumina HiSeq System as 87-base-pair reads. The paper's data handling went like this. A later analysis tallied 75 million to 85 million unique TCR beta chains across the approximately 670 repertoires, and approximately 11 million of those chains were shared by two or more donors. To remove PCR and sequencing errors, raw reads were error-corrected and collapsed into unique sequences using a nearest-neighbor algorithm that merged closely related sequences. V, D and J gene segments were assigned by aligning CDR3 sequences to IMGT reference sequences. For a sequence to be retained, a match of at least six nucleotides to both a V gene segment and a J gene segment was required. A rearrangement counted as productive if the CDR3 had no stop codons and remained in frame with V and J, and every other rearrangement counted as non-productive. CDR3 was defined by IMGT convention, running from the second conserved V-encoded cysteine to the conserved J-encoded phenylalanine. In an earlier analysis of around 570 of the donors, sequences lacking an unambiguous match to a single V gene segment were excluded. In an earlier analysis of a few hundred of the donors, V segments were called functional above 56.7% productive rearrangements and were called segregating when the between-donor standard deviation exceeded 5%. To diagnose cytomegalovirus status from the catalog of TCR beta chain sequences, a statistical classification framework was built. V and J gene assignment, in a later analysis, came from comparing TCR nucleotide sequences with IMGT/GENE-DB human TR gene sequences. A later analysis assigned CDR3 sequences and most-parsimonious VDJ recombination scenarios with the TCRdist pipeline. In a later analysis, each TCR beta chain was defined by its CDR3 amino acid sequence together with its V-gene family, and reads lacking a unique V-gene family were excluded. In a later analysis, fewer than 650 highly shared, low-generation-probability nucleotide sequences were removed to address suspected cross-contamination and a sequencing artifact. For each public chain, a later analysis derived a clonal expansion index from normalized ranks of inferred template counts within each repertoire. In a later analysis, generation probabilities were computed using a VDJ recombination model fitted to out-of-frame rearrangements, and the results were checked against IGoR. In a later analysis, TCR-TCR, TCR-HLA and TCR-CMV co-occurrence was scored with hypergeometric tests, and a repertoire-size bias correction was applied to TCR pairs. To estimate false discovery rates, a later analysis permuted the HLA or CMV assignments 20 times. In a later analysis, co-occurring TCRs were grouped with DBSCAN, and TCRdist sequence similarity was added when clustering was performed within HLA-allele-positive subsets. For co-occurrence clustering, repertoires with fewer than 30,000 or more than 120,000 public chains were excluded, along with roughly five repertoires with anomalous nucleotide sharing. This is the immuneACCESS table as TCRdb keeps it, with only in-frame sequences that have V and J called. A part of the clones is gone; compared with another copy, unresolved V genes explain less than half, and the rest is unexplained. That table is the source of V, J and clone size, and D and trimming were worked out from the DNA. The sample table holds some 91,000 clones, of which over 65% were seen once. Jointly, the top ten make up about 3.5% of the sample.

For this clone: No cognate antigen has been identified for it. Base qualities are not at hand, and no much larger clone is one base apart.

In total, approximately 700 healthy bone marrow donors made up the cohort. At the time of sampling, every cohort member was nominally healthy, though immune exposures that went unrecorded were likely present. The donor was CMV seronegative and was included in the group of 352 seronegative cohort members. A peripheral blood sample was collected from each donor, and TCR beta sequencing was performed on peripheral blood mononuclear cells. The Qiagen DNeasy Blood Extraction Kit was used to extract genomic DNA from the blood cell samples. The receptor chain draws on TRBV7-2 and TRBJ2-3; 9 bases in the junction line up with TRBD2. Sample: PBMCs. The sequence was collected from a man in his forties or fifties in good health and CMV-seronegative. This receptor carries the CDR3 CASSLVAGGTDTQYF. Here is the DNA: TGTGCCAGCAGCTTAGTTGCGGGAGGGACAGATACGCAGTATTTT.